The 20 T cell receptor beta chains given below trace back to one sample, sequenced in a study of cytomegalovirus exposure and HLA in healthy donors. The PCR had 60 Vbeta and 13 Jbeta primers. TCRdb's table, derived via immunoSEQ multiplex PCR, lists solely in-frame clones and lacks some. The sample has 130,000 to 150,000 clones, around three quarters seen once. Sequenced input: PBMCs. The receptor set was obtained from a man aged 30 to 39 in good health and CMV-seronegative.

V usage is TRBV5-5 and J usage is TRBJ2-3; perhaps TRBD1 as D (5 bases). The CDR3 runs to 14 residues. The germline V and J ends were trimmed by 1 base and 4 bases, with 10 bases remaining between them. CDR1 and CDR2 (germline): SGHKS, YYEKEE (reference sequence). CDR3 in amino acids: CASSLRGSADTQYF. The CDR3 region has the DNA TGTGCCAGCAGCTTGAGGGGTTCGGCAGATACGCAGTATTTT.

This clone was counted between two and nine times. The V call is TRBV7-9, the J call TRBJ1-1; 9 bases are shared with TRBD1. V lost 1 base, J lost 2 bases, and 2 bases stayed unmatched. The CDR3 consists of 15 residues. Germline CDR1 and CDR2: SEHNR and FQNEAQ (reference sequence). The CDR3 nucleotides are TGTGCCAGCAGCTTAGGGGACAGGGATAACACTGAAGCTTTCTTT. Its protein product is CASSLGDRDNTEAFF.

The chain links TRBV29-1 to TRBJ2-1, with 9 positions matching TRBD2. CDR1 is SQVTM, CDR2 ANQGSEA, per germline. After removal of 7 bases from V and 7 bases from J, the junction contained 8 bases not matched to a gene. The CDR3 sequence is 13 residues long. CDR3: CSAGTSRVNEQFF. Written as DNA, the CDR3 is TGCAGCGCGGGGACTAGCAGGGTGAATGAGCAGTTCTTC.

The V call is TRBV5-6, the J call TRBJ1-1; possibly TRBD1 for D (5 bases). The CDR3 is 15 amino acids. The germline CDR1 and CDR2 sequences are SGHDT and YYEEEE. The V end was cut by 3 bases, the J end by 7 bases, with 19 bases between. The CDR3 nucleotides read TGTGCCAGCAGCTGGAGGGCAAGGAGGGGTAGTGAAGCTTTCTTT. Protein product: CASSWRARRGSEAFF.

This sequence joins TRBV4-1 and TRBJ2-1, with 8 bases fitting TRBD2. CDR1 is MGHRA, CDR2 YSYEKL, per germline. The CDR3 has 13 residues. The V and J ends lost 1 base and 14 bases, in that order; junction bases with no gene match: 7. The CDR3: CASSQVLGLEEFF. CDR3 nucleotide sequence: TGCGCCAGCAGCCAAGTTCTGGGACTAGAGGAGTTCTTC.

The chain has TRBV28 and TRBJ1-1, with no clear D. The V and J ends lost 3 bases and 1 base respectively, with 15 bases between them. Germline V gene sequence: CDR1 MDHEN, CDR2 SYDVKM. CDR3 length equals 16 residues. CDR3 loop: CASSFNRPRGNTEAFF. The DNA of the CDR3 is TGTGCCAGCAGTTTCAACCGACCCAGAGGGAACACTGAAGCTTTCTTT.

The chain uses TRBV6-1 and TRBJ2-7; 10 positions match TRBD1. The junction had 7 bases not matched to a gene; V was cut back by 5 bases and J by 6 bases. Germline lookup yields CDR1 MNHNS and CDR2 SASEGT. This CDR3 contains 14 residues. The CDR3 sequence: CASSPRQGAIEQYF. In DNA, the CDR3 is TGTGCCAGCAGTCCCCGACAGGGGGCCATCGAGCAGTACTTC.

This chain uses TRBV6-5 with TRBJ2-7; 8 bases agree with TRBD2. Germline loops: CDR1 MNHEY, CDR2 SVGAGI. V trimming: 7 bases; J trimming: 6 bases; junction bases outside the gene matches: 11. The CDR3 contains 14 residues. CDR3 in amino acids: CASKDREGLPEQYF. The CDR3, as DNA: TGTGCCAGCAAGGACCGGGAGGGCCTCCCCGAGCAGTACTTC.

The chain joins TRBV10-3 to TRBJ2-5; no definite D call. Trimming cost V 8 bases and J 4 bases, with 8 bases left between them. Germline V gene lookup returns CDR1 ENHRY and CDR2 SYGVKD. This CDR3 is built from 11 residues. CDR3: CAIGEGETQYF. For the CDR3, the DNA is TGTGCCATCGGAGAAGGAGAGACCCAGTACTTC.

A remark on this clone: Other DNA sequences in this specimen translate into the identical CDR3. The V gene is TRBV5-1, the J gene TRBJ2-1; 11 positions agree with TRBD2. The V segment lost 4 bases and the J segment 10 bases; nucleotides outside the gene matches: 10. Germline V gives CDR1 SGHRS, CDR2 YFSETQ. This CDR3 is 15 amino acids long. In nucleotides, the CDR3 is TGCGCCAGCAGCCGGGGGGGGACTAGCGGCAGAGAGCAGTTCTTC. It encodes CASSRGGTSGREQFF. The full variable domain, with the rest looked up from reference TRBV5-1 and TRBJ2-1, is KAGVTQTPRYLIKTRGQQVTLSCSPISGHRSVSWYQQTPGQGLQFLFEYFSETQRNKGNFPGRFSGRQFSNSRSEMNVSTLELGDSALYLCASSRGGTSGREQFFGPGTRLTVL.

The chain uses TRBV7-9 and TRBJ2-1; 9 positions agree with TRBD2. Germline V lookup: CDR1 SEHNR, CDR2 FQNEAQ (reference sequence). The CDR3 is 15 amino acids. V trimming: 5 bases; J trimming: 2 bases; junction bases outside the gene matches: 4. CDR3 sequence: CASSNSGRTYNEQFF. The DNA of the CDR3 is TGTGCCAGCAGCAATAGCGGGAGAACCTACAATGAGCAGTTCTTC. Supplemented by reference TRBV7-9 and TRBJ2-1, the full variable domain reads DTGVSQNPRHKITKRGQNVTFRCDPISEHNRLYWYRQTLGQGPEFLTYFQNEAQLEKSRLLSDRFSAERPKGSFSTLEIQRTEQGDSAMYLCASSNSGRTYNEQFFGPGTRLTVL.

This clone has only a few counts. The chain carries TRBV5-1 and TRBJ2-3; D is possibly TRBD1 (6 bases). This CDR3 spans 15 amino acids. The germline gives CDR1 SGHRS, CDR2 YFSETQ. V lost 1 base and J lost 4, with 13 bases in between. In DNA form, the CDR3 reads TGCGCCAGCAGCTTGTTAGGACAGACATCAGATACGCAGTATTTT. It encodes CASSLLGQTSDTQYF. The full variable domain, rest sourced from reference TRBV5-1 and TRBJ2-3, is KAGVTQTPRYLIKTRGQQVTLSCSPISGHRSVSWYQQTPGQGLQFLFEYFSETQRNKGNFPGRFSGRQFSNSRSEMNVSTLELGDSALYLCASSLLGQTSDTQYFGPGTRLTVL.

A single count supports this clone. The chain uses TRBV5-1 and TRBJ1-2; TRBD1 is a possible D gene (6 bases). The germline V and J ends were trimmed by 3 bases and 4 bases, with 16 bases remaining between them. CDR1 and CDR2 from the germline V gene are SGHRS and YFSETQ. CDR3 length: 15 residues. The CDR3 nucleotides read TGCGCCAGCAGCTCCACCTCCACAGGGACCTATGGCTACACCTTC. Protein sequence: CASSSTSTGTYGYTF.

This clone was picked up a small number of times. The chain couples TRBV27 to TRBJ1-4, with 7 bases lining up with TRBD1. The CDR3 has 13 residues. Germline V gene lookup returns CDR1 MNHEY and CDR2 SMNVEV (reference sequence). V was pared by 7 bases and J by 8 bases, with 7 bases of the junction left unmatched. CDR3 DNA: TGTGCCAGCATGACCGGGACAGAAGAAAAACTGTTTTTT. Translation: CASMTGTEEKLFF.

This clone was detected only a few times. The chain links TRBV10-3 to TRBJ2-3, with 13 bases aligning to TRBD2. This CDR3 comprises 17 residues. Germline V gene lookup returns CDR1 ENHRY and CDR2 SYGVKD. Germline trimming cut 6 bases from V and 0 bases from J; bases unmatched to any gene: 6. The CDR3 here is CAIRVTSGGASTDTQYF. CDR3 nucleotides: TGTGCCATCAGAGTCACTAGCGGGGGGGCAAGCACAGATACGCAGTATTTT.

The J gene is TRBJ1-5, the V gene TRBV28, with D unresolved. The germline gives CDR1 MDHEN, CDR2 SYDVKM. This CDR3 comprises 12 residues. The V and J ends lost 3 bases and 4 bases respectively, with 4 bases between them. CDR3 sequence: CASSFLNQPQHF. The CDR3 DNA follows: TGTGCCAGCAGTTTTCTTAATCAGCCCCAGCATTTT.

This clone has more than one count but fewer than ten. The chain couples TRBV29-1 to TRBJ1-1, with a possible D match to TRBD1 (6 bases). This CDR3 is built from 16 residues. Germline V gene lookup returns CDR1 SQVTM and CDR2 ANQGSEA. V gave up 0 bases and J gave up 4 bases, with 18 bases separating them. The CDR3 region has the DNA TGCAGCGTTGAAGATCCAGCAGTTTACAGGGCCACTGAAGCTTTCTTT. This translates into CSVEDPAVYRATEAFF.

V gene TRBV2 combines with J gene TRBJ2-5, with 7 bases fitting TRBD1. The CDR3 sequence is 15 residues long. Looked up from germline, CDR1 is SNHLY and CDR2 is FYNNEI. The trim removed 8 bases at V and 1 base at J, leaving 10 bases unmatched. The CDR3 DNA reads TGTGCCAGCTGTCTAACGACAGGGAGCCAAGAGACCCAGTACTTC. This codes for CASCLTTGSQETQYF. The variable domain in full, completed from reference TRBV2 and TRBJ2-5, reads EPEVTQTPSHQVTQMGQEVILRCVPISNHLYFYWYRQILGQKVEFLVSFYNNEISEKSEIFDDQFSVERPDGSNFTLKIRSTKLEDSAMYFCASCLTTGSQETQYFGPGTRLLVL.

This chain links TRBV29-1 with TRBJ2-7; perhaps TRBD1 as D (6 bases). Per germline, CDR1 SQVTM and CDR2 ANQGSEA. Between the trimmed V and J ends, which lost 3 bases and 3 bases, there was a span of 12 bases. The CDR3 runs 13 residues. As DNA, the CDR3 is TGCAGCGTTGAGGGGCAGGACAGCTACGAGCAGTACTTC. Its translation is CSVEGQDSYEQYF.

As concerns this clone: Other DNA variants within this sample encode the same CDR3. The chain has TRBV6-5 and TRBJ1-2, with D maybe TRBD1 (6 bases). Germline CDR1 and CDR2: MNHEY and SVGAGI. The CDR3 totals 14 residues. The V end was cut by 0 bases, the J end by 4 bases, with 9 bases between. Here the CDR3 DNA reads TGTGCCAGCAGTTACTCAGGGGGATCCTATGGCTACACCTTC. Translated: CASSYSGGSYGYTF.